These T cell receptor beta chains were read from a single sample in a study of T cells expressing NK-cell markers. TCRdb re-analyzed the 5' RACE reads; it lists each CDR3 protein once, without DNA. This specimen shows fewer than 300,000 distinct CDR3 sequences; the ten leading clones hold 3.5% to 5%. Sequencing was done on a sample of blood T cells: a sorted CD56 or NKG2C T cell subset, CD4+ or CD8+ T cells, or bulk PBMC T cells (not recorded which). The receptor set was obtained from a woman between 18 and 70 years old in good health. Each CDR3 is given with its conserved first and last residue.

J gene,V gene,CDR3 protein
TRBJ2-1,TRBV7-3,CASSLISGVVQGEQFF
TRBJ2-1,TRBV5-1,CASSPGQSVYNEQFF
TRBJ2-4,TRBV11-2,CASSLESVGIRQYF
TRBJ2-1,TRBV7-9,CASSSNPSYNEQFF
TRBJ2-3,TRBV12-3/TRBV12-4,CASTPAKGLTDTQYF
TRBJ1-4,TRBV5-8,CASSRPGTGRNEKLFF
TRBJ2-3,TRBV20-1,CSARGQTGTGATDTQYF
TRBJ1-6,TRBV12-3/TRBV12-4,CASSFRTGESPLHF
TRBJ2-1,TRBV7-3,CASSRPGLYNEQFF
TRBJ1-6,TRBV6-1,CASSGQFYNSPLHF
TRBJ2-2,TRBV5-1,CASSLGQAPGELFF
TRBJ1-6,TRBV15,CATSRESSAYSPLHF
TRBJ1-5,TRBV29-1,CSVARGPNQPQHF
TRBJ1-2,TRBV7-9,CASRVEGTNYGYTF
TRBJ1-1,TRBV6-1,CASSPPGLNTEAFF
TRBJ2-1,TRBV19,CASSTSDRGLAGDNEQFF
TRBJ2-3,TRBV11-2,CASSRKGQGATDTQYF
TRBJ2-3,TRBV10-3,CAISPRGGSTDTQYF
TRBJ2-7,TRBV20-1,CSARSGTGGEQYF
TRBJ1-4,TRBV5-1,CASSPRGGGGEKLFF
TRBJ1-5,TRBV28,CASSFGNQPQHF
TRBJ2-3,TRBV2,CASSEGHTTDTQYF
TRBJ1-1,TRBV5-4,CASSTQNMNTEAFF
TRBJ1-2,TRBV6-1,CASRKAGAPGYTF
TRBJ2-7,TRBV20-1,CSAPLRAGNYEQYF
TRBJ1-5,TRBV27,CASSLFSGGSNQPQHF
TRBJ2-5,TRBV12-3/TRBV12-4,CASSFRAETQYF
TRBJ2-4,TRBV15,CATSTGLGPIVKNIQYF
TRBJ2-2,TRBV11-2,CASSLTGTGVGGELFF
TRBJ2-7,TRBV20-1,CSASAGYAYEQYF
TRBJ2-2,TRBV28,CAHGRGLAGELFF
TRBJ2-1,TRBV6-2/TRBV6-3,CASIQRGGPGNEQFF
TRBJ1-4,TRBV28,CASSTVGYEEKLFF
TRBJ2-1,TRBV4-2,CASSQDPQGGRNEQFF
TRBJ1-1,TRBV24-1,CATSDARGPREDTEAFF
TRBJ2-1,TRBV20-1,CSARTPAGGWNEQFF
TRBJ2-2,TRBV11-2,CASSTGTSGRVFTGELFF
TRBJ2-4,TRBV6-2/TRBV6-3,CASSHSSQGLAGASAKNIQYF
TRBJ2-5,TRBV6-5,CASSYGGVETQYF
TRBJ2-3,TRBV10-3,CAISGQGVSTDTQYF
TRBJ2-1,TRBV19,CASSTNTVDNEQFF